The sequence of this T cell receptor (beta chain) was determined in a study of regulatory T cells in long-lasting Graves disease. Library construction for TCR beta used iRepertoire HTBI primers and Arm-PCR of CDR3 regions. MiXCR was run by TCRdb on the multiplex PCR reads, yielding one entry per CDR3 protein. The profile covers roughly 470,000 distinct CDR3 sequences, with about a fifth appearing a single time and roughly 8% taken by the ten largest. Time point of the sample: persistent/refractory GD, antithyroid drugs over 5 years with positive TRAb. PBMC RNA was the source of the TCR library. This CDR3 comprises 13 residues. Germline CDR1 SGHVS, CDR2 FQNEAQ. V shed 5 bases and J 3 bases; nucleotides not matched to a gene: 3. Ten or more counts support this clonotype.

Source: peripheral blood mononuclear cells (PBMCs), taken when the disease was refractory, from a patient treated with antithyroid drugs. The chain couples TRBV7-8 to TRBJ1-2; 7 bases match TRBD1. The clonotype was recovered from a female donor with Graves disease. CDR3 region: CASSEGTDYGYTF. The CDR3 DNA reads TGTGCCAGCAGCGAAGGGACAGACTATGGCTACACCTTC.